The rows below give T cell receptor beta chains drawn from one sample of a study of control samples from healthy donors and cancer patients. Sequencing was performed with immunoSEQ multiplex PCR; in TCRdb, only in-frame clones are kept and a portion is missing. This repertoire shows 100,000 to 150,000 clones, around 92% found once; its top ten account for around 2.1%. The sample comprised blood. The receptors originated from a woman aged 50 to 65 in good health. The CDR3 runs from the conserved cysteine through the conserved F or W. The D gene is left open where the match is weak. Only part of the rows carry a size: once, few, many, or a class if the clone is expanded.

>-|16|-|TRBJ2-6|TRBV9
CASSLVTKTGANVLTF
TGTGCCAGCAGCCTTGTGACTAAGACTGGGGCCAACGTCCTGACTTTC
>-|14|TRBD1|TRBJ1-2|TRBV19
CASSGGQVDSGYTF
TGTGCCAGTAGTGGGGGACAGGTTGATAGCGGCTACACCTTC
>-|13|-|TRBJ2-1|TRBV5-1
CASRASEYNEQFF
TGCGCCAGCAGAGCTAGCGAGTACAATGAGCAGTTCTTC
>-|13|-|TRBJ2-1|TRBV3-1/TRBV3-2
CASSQVTGVEQFF
TGTGCCAGCAGCCAAGTTACTGGGGTTGAGCAGTTCTTC
>-|14|-|TRBJ1-2|TRBV25-1
CASSEYHGNYGYTF
TGTGCCAGCAGTGAATATCACGGGAACTATGGCTACACCTTC
>once|14|-|TRBJ2-1|TRBV24-1
CATSDSRVGGEQFF
TGTGCCACCAGTGATTCAAGGGTTGGGGGTGAGCAGTTCTTC
>-|13|-|TRBJ1-2|TRBV19
CASRSPTNYGYTF
TGTGCCAGTAGATCGCCGACTAACTATGGCTACACCTTC
>-|14|-|TRBJ2-7|TRBV9
CASSRDPRSYEQYF
TGTGCCAGCTCCCGGGACCCAAGATCCTACGAGCAGTACTTC
>once|17|TRBD1|TRBJ1-3|TRBV28
CATALPGQGFSGNTIYF
TGTGCCACAGCCCTTCCGGGACAGGGGTTCTCTGGAAACACCATATATTTT
>-|17|TRBD2|TRBJ2-2|TRBV28
CASSLWVLAGGPGELFF
TGTGCCAGCAGTTTATGGGTCCTAGCGGGAGGGCCCGGGGAGCTGTTTTTT
>-|14|-|TRBJ1-6|TRBV20-1
CSASRGQSDSPLHF
TGCAGTGCTAGTAGAGGGCAGTCGGATTCACCCCTCCACTTT
>-|16|TRBD1|TRBJ2-7|TRBV27
CASSSTMGQASYEQYF
TGTGCCAGCAGTTCAACCATGGGACAGGCATCCTACGAGCAGTACTTC
>-|14|TRBD1|TRBJ2-7|TRBV2
CASRRGQGDYEQYF
TGTGCCAGCAGGCGTGGACAGGGAGACTACGAGCAGTACTTC
>-|16|-|TRBJ1-3|TRBV7-2
CASSPRGSYSGNTIYF
TGTGCCAGCAGCCCCCGGGGGTCGTACTCTGGAAACACCATATATTTT
>-|15|-|TRBJ1-3|TRBV5-5
CASSLLASSGNTIYF
TGTGCCAGCAGCTTGTTGGCAAGCTCTGGAAACACCATATATTTT
>-|11|TRBD2|TRBJ2-5|TRBV30
CAWTGLGTQYF
TGTGCCTGGACCGGACTAGGGACCCAGTACTTC
>-|14|-|TRBJ1-3|TRBV2
CASRDSHSGNTIYF
TGTGCCAGCAGGGACAGTCACTCTGGAAACACCATATATTTT
>-|13|TRBD1|TRBJ1-1|TRBV12-3/TRBV12-4
CASSSTGGSEAFF
TGTGCCAGCAGTTCTACAGGGGGTTCTGAAGCTTTCTTT
>once|14|-|TRBJ1-1|TRBV6-5
CASSYSSAGREAFF
TGTGCCAGCAGTTACTCCTCGGCGGGCAGGGAAGCTTTCTTT
>-|14|TRBD1|TRBJ1-1|TRBV5-1
CASSNRGSNTEAFF
TGCGCCAGCAGCAACAGGGGAAGCAACACTGAAGCTTTCTTT
>-|15|TRBD1|TRBJ1-6|TRBV13
CASSPKGQGNSPLHF
TGTGCCAGCAGCCCTAAAGGACAGGGGAATTCACCCCTCCACTTT
>-|13|-|TRBJ1-5|TRBV29-1
CSVEFEVRGPQHF
TGCAGCGTTGAATTCGAGGTCAGGGGGCCCCAGCATTTT
>-|16|-|TRBJ1-1|TRBV7-9
CASSPGAYTPNTEAFF
TGTGCCAGCAGCCCAGGGGCGTATACCCCGAACACTGAAGCTTTCTTT
>-|15|TRBD1|TRBJ1-1|TRBV4-1
CASSQVDRGGTEAFF
TGCGCCAGCAGCCAAGTGGACAGGGGAGGGACTGAAGCTTTCTTT
>few|16|-|TRBJ2-1|TRBV19
CASSISALETYNEQFF
TGTGCCAGTAGTATTAGCGCCTTGGAAACCTACAATGAGCAGTTCTTC
>-|14|-|TRBJ1-4|TRBV13
CASTRGGANEKLFF
TGTGCCAGCACGCGGGGGGGCGCTAATGAAAAACTGTTTTTT
>-|14|TRBD1|TRBJ1-6|TRBV27
CASSPRQGRSPLHF
TGTGCCAGCAGTCCTCGACAGGGTCGCTCACCCCTCCACTTT
>-|15|-|TRBJ1-2|TRBV3-1/TRBV3-2
CASSQAGPGNYGYTF
TGTGCCAGCAGCCAAGCAGGTCCGGGCAACTATGGCTACACCTTC
>few|13|-|TRBJ1-2|TRBV6-6
CASSYENPRGYTF
TGTGCCAGCAGTTACGAGAACCCAAGGGGCTACACCTTC
>-|15|TRBD1|TRBJ1-1|TRBV6-5
CASSYLTGGNTEAFF
TGTGCCAGCAGTTACCTGACAGGGGGGAACACTGAAGCTTTCTTT
>-|12|-|TRBJ2-5|TRBV21-1
CASTAGWETQYF
TGTGCCAGTACGGCAGGGTGGGAGACCCAGTACTTC
>-|15|-|TRBJ1-5|TRBV28
CASSLFRIGNQPQHF
TGTGCCAGCAGTTTATTCCGGATTGGCAATCAGCCCCAGCATTTT
>-|13|TRBD1|TRBJ2-1|TRBV13
CASSYGQGNEQFF
TGTGCCAGCAGCTATGGACAGGGGAATGAGCAGTTCTTC
>-|15|TRBD1|TRBJ2-5|TRBV25-1
CASSVTGTGEETQYF
TGTGCCAGCAGTGTGACCGGGACAGGGGAAGAGACCCAGTACTTC
>-|15|-|TRBJ2-7|TRBV19
CASRKGTSSSYEQYF
TGTGCCAGTAGAAAGGGCACATCGAGCTCCTACGAGCAGTACTTC
>-|11|-|TRBJ2-7|TRBV6-6
CASRLSYEQYF
TGTGCCAGCAGGCTCTCCTACGAGCAGTACTTC
>-|19|TRBD2|TRBJ2-1|TRBV3-1/TRBV3-2
CASSQDIASGGATVWEQFF
TGTGCCAGCAGCCAAGATATCGCTAGCGGGGGGGCAACTGTGTGGGAGCAGTTCTTC